This T cell receptor beta chain was retrieved from a study of OX40 agonist ivuxolimab in advanced cancers. Study-level background: The eligibility criteria allowed prior anti-PD-1, anti-PD-L1 or anti-CTLA-4 therapy, and about 40% had some.

Clones were read by immunoSEQ multiplex PCR, and TCRdb kept only the in-frame ones, dropping some. The data hold 70,000 or so clones, with roughly 87% observed a single time. Individuals having autoimmune disease history or systemic immunosuppression were not enrolled. Germline CDR1 reads SGHTA; CDR2 reads FQGNSA. Trimming at V came to 3 bases and at J to 6 bases, leaving 7 bases not matched to a gene. This CDR3 has 15 amino acids. This TCR derives from an adult with an advanced solid tumor such as melanoma, head and neck, liver or kidney cancer. The gene calls are TRBV7-2 and TRBJ1-5, with TRBD1 matching 8 bases. Here the sequenced sample was CD4+ or CD8+ T cells sorted from blood, taken in a trial of the OX40 agonist ivuxolimab. This CDR3 is CASSLWGQASQPQHF. CDR3 in DNA: TGTGCCAGCAGCTTGTGGGGACAGGCGAGTCAGCCCCAGCATTTT.